The 14 T cell receptor beta chains presented below share a single source sample, sequenced in a study of blood T cells in healthy people across ages. Primers used in a second PCR of about 7 to 12 cycles were a sample-barcoded 5' primer and a J-beta primer mix. One entry per CDR3 protein results from TCRdb running MiXCR on the 5' RACE reads. Of around 800,000 distinct CDR3 sequences detected, approximately 48% appear once; the ten largest clones hold about 19%. The sequenced material came from blood. The receptor source for this set is a man between 60 and 75 years old in good health.

This clonotype occurred many times. The V gene is TRBV20-1, the J gene TRBJ2-1; 10 positions agree with TRBD2. This CDR3 has 14 residues. V shed 5 bases, J shed 3 bases, and the junction held 4 bases outside the gene matches. Germline loops: CDR1 DFQATT, CDR2 SNEGSKA (reference sequence). The CDR3 is CSADKRGGYNEQFF. In DNA, the CDR3 is TGCAGTGCTGATAAGCGGGGGGGCTACAATGAGCAGTTCTTC.

The chain carries TRBV6-6 and TRBJ1-6, with 11 bases that match TRBD1. The germline CDR1 and CDR2 sequences are MNHNY and SVGAGI (reference sequence). The CDR3 is 15 amino acids. The ends lost 6 bases at V and 9 bases at J; junction bases unmatched: 7. The CDR3 DNA is TGTGCCAGCAGGAGCGACGGGACAGGGGGTTCACCCCTCCACTTT. Amino acid sequence: CASRSDGTGGSPLHF.

The chain carries TRBV25-1 and TRBJ2-4; D may be TRBD1 (6 bases). The DNA end favors TRBJ2-5, so the J call may be wrong. The CDR3 length is 14 residues. In germline, CDR1 is MGHDK, CDR2 SYGVNS. The CDR3 coding sequence is TGTGCCAGCAGTGAACCAGGCAGGGGAGAGACCCAGTACTTC. Its translation is CASSEPGRGETQYF.

This clonotype turned up a few times. For the CDR3, the DNA is TGTGCCAGCAGAAAGACCGCGGGACAGGCCAATTCACCCCTCCACTTT. Its protein is CASRKTAGQANSPLHF. The chain is built from TRBV6-2 or TRBV6-3 and TRBJ1-6; 8 bases map to TRBD1. Germline V lookup: CDR1 MNHEY, CDR2 SVGEGT. The CDR3 is 16 residues long. J lost 7 bases, V lost 6 bases, and 11 bases had no gene match.

V and J are TRBV6-5 and TRBJ2-3; D not certain. The V and J ends lost 4 bases and 0 bases respectively, with 23 bases between them. CDR3 length: 19 amino acids. In germline, CDR1 is MNHEY, CDR2 SVGAGI. This CDR3 reads CASSCRAPYTSTSTDTQYF. Here the CDR3 DNA reads TGTGCCAGCAGTTGCCGAGCACCGTATACCAGTACTAGCACAGATACGCAGTATTTT.

V usage is TRBV7-2 and J usage is TRBJ1-6; 7 bases line up with TRBD1. Germline V gene lookup returns CDR1 SGHTA and CDR2 FQGNSA. The CDR3 is 15 residues long. V trimming: 5 bases; J trimming: 2 bases; junction bases outside the gene matches: 3. For the CDR3, the DNA is TGTGCCAGCAGCCCGGGGACAGCCTATAATTCACCCCTCCACTTT. It specifies CASSPGTAYNSPLHF.

The chain has TRBV4-3 and TRBJ2-1, with D possibly being TRBD2 (5 bases). V lost 3 bases, J lost 1 base, and 7 bases lay in between. The germline V gene has CDR1 LGHNA and CDR2 YSLEER. The CDR3 consists of 14 residues. CDR3 bases: TGCGCCAGCAGCCAGAGGGAGTCCTACAATGAGCAGTTCTTC. Residues: CASSQRESYNEQFF.

This clonotype has just a few counts. This rearrangement joins TRBV7-2 to TRBJ2-4, with 7 bases aligning to TRBD1. Germline V lookup: CDR1 SGHTA, CDR2 FQGNSA. This CDR3 is 12 amino acids long. The trim removed 5 bases at V and 9 bases at J, leaving 4 bases unmatched. For the CDR3, the DNA is TGTGCCAGCAGCCCCGGGACAGCCATTCAGTACTTC. Its protein is CASSPGTAIQYF. The whole variable domain, remainder taken from reference TRBV7-2 and TRBJ2-4, is GAGVSQSPSNKVTEKGKDVELRCDPISGHTALYWYRQSLGQGLEFLIYFQGNSAPDKSGLPSDRFSAERTGGSVSTLTIQRTQQEDSAVYLCASSPGTAIQYFGAGTRLSVL.

The chain couples TRBV9 to TRBJ2-5; 7 positions match TRBD2. The CDR3 has 15 amino acids. Germline CDR1 reads SGDLS; CDR2 reads YYNGEE. V dropped 6 bases and J dropped 0; count of bases not matched to a gene: 8. The CDR3 protein is CASTTDTSDQETQYF. The DNA of the CDR3 is TGTGCCAGCACCACGGACACTAGCGACCAAGAGACCCAGTACTTC.

This clonotype occurred a few times. The rearrangement links TRBV7-9 to TRBJ1-1; tentative D call: TRBD1 (6 bases). Germline lookup yields CDR1 SEHNR and CDR2 FQNEAQ (reference sequence). V lost 5 bases to trimming and J lost 1 base, with 14 bases between them. The CDR3 runs 15 residues. CDR3 DNA: TGTGCCAGCAGCCCGACCGGGACACAGAACACTGAAGCTTTCTTT. Amino acid sequence: CASSPTGTQNTEAFF. Drawing the rest from reference TRBV7-9 and TRBJ1-1, the complete variable domain is DTGVSQNPRHKITKRGQNVTFRCDPISEHNRLYWYRQTLGQGPEFLTYFQNEAQLEKSRLLSDRFSAERPKGSFSTLEIQRTEQGDSAMYLCASSPTGTQNTEAFFGQGTRLTVV.

The CDR3 loop is CASGLGSEKLFF. CDR3 DNA sequence: TGTGCCAGCGGCCTAGGGTCTGAGAAACTGTTTTTT. J is TRBJ1-4 and V is TRBV12-3 or TRBV12-4; D ambiguous. This CDR3 comprises 12 residues. V was trimmed by 8 bases and J by 11 bases, leaving 15 bases between them.

The chain carries TRBV5-1 and TRBJ2-7; TRBD1 matches at 8 bases. Germline V gene data show CDR1 as SGHRS and CDR2 as YFSETQ. CDR3 length: 17 residues. After removal of 3 bases from V and 0 bases from J, the junction contained 11 bases not matched to a gene. The CDR3 is CASSSHRDRYLSYEQYF. CDR3 nucleotide sequence: TGCGCCAGCAGCTCCCACCGGGACAGGTATCTCTCCTACGAGCAGTACTTC.

This clonotype was found a few times. The chain links TRBV6-2 or TRBV6-3 to TRBJ1-2; 8 bases align to TRBD1. This CDR3 is built from 15 residues. Germline V gene data show CDR1 as MNHEY and CDR2 as SVGEGT. J gave up 8 bases and V 6 bases, and 14 bases lay outside the gene matches. The DNA for the CDR3 is TGTGCCAGCAGACCTGGACAGGGCCCTGAGGCGGGCTACACCTTC. This sequence encodes CASRPGQGPEAGYTF.

This clonotype was counted only a few times. The chain combines TRBV20-1 with TRBJ2-4; 14 bases are a match to TRBD2. Trimming took 4 bases from V and 7 from J; bases not matched to a gene: 9. This CDR3 is 16 amino acids long. Germline CDR1 reads DFQATT; CDR2 reads SNEGSKA (reference sequence). CDR3 protein: CSATRGLAGAVNIQYF. The DNA for the CDR3 is TGCAGTGCTACACGGGGACTAGCGGGGGCGGTTAACATTCAGTACTTC.